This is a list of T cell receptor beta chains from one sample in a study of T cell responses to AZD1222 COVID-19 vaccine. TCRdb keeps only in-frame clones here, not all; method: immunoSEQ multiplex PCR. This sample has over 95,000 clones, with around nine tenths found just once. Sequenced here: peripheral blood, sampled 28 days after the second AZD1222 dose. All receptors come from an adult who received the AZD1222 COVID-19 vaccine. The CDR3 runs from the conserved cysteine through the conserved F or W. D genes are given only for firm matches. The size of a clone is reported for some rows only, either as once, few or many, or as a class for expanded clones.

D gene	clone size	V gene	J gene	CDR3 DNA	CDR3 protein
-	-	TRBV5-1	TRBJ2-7	TGCGCCAGCAGACACAACTCAGGGAGCGAGCAGTACTTC	CASRHNSGSEQYF
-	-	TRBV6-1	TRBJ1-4	TGTGCCAGCAGTGAAGCGCCCCTTCAGCGGGGGGGGCGAACTAATGAAAAACTGTTTTTT	CASSEAPLQRGGRTNEKLFF
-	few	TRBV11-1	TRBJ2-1	TGTGCCAGCAGCGAAGGACTCATTGAGCAGTTCTTC	CASSEGLIEQFF
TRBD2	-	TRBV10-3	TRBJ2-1	TGTGCCATCAGTGAGGGGACTAGCACTGAGCAGTTCTTC	CAISEGTSTEQFF
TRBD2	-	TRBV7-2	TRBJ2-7	TGTGCCAGCAGCTTACTAGCGGGTGTGGCCTACGAGCAGTACTTC	CASSLLAGVAYEQYF
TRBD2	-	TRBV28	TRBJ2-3	TGTGCCAGCACCTTCGCCGGGAGCGGGAGGCCCACAGATACGCAGTATTTT	CASTFAGSGRPTDTQYF
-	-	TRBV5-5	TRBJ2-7	TGTGCCAGCAGCGGGGGGCAGGGCATATTCTACGAGCAGTACTTC	CASSGGQGIFYEQYF
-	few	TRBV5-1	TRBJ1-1	TGCGCCAGCACCTCTTGGACGGATCGCGGCACTGAAGCTTTCTTT	CASTSWTDRGTEAFF
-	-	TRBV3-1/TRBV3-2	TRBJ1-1	TGTGCCAGCAGCCCCGCTTTGGTCTTGGGCACTGAAGCTTTCTTT	CASSPALVLGTEAFF
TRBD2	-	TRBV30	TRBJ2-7	TGTGCCTGGAGTGTTTATCTAGCGGGAGTCGAGCAGTACTTC	CAWSVYLAGVEQYF
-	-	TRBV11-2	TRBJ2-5	TGTGCCAGCAGCTTAGGGTCCCAGGAGACCCAGTACTTC	CASSLGSQETQYF
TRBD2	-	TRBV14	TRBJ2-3	TGTGCCAGCAGCCAAGTAGGCGGGAGGACCACAGATACGCAGTATTTT	CASSQVGGRTTDTQYF
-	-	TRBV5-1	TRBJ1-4	TGCGCCAGCAGCTTGACAGGGCAGACTAATGAAAAACTGTTTTTT	CASSLTGQTNEKLFF
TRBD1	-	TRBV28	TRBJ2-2	TGTGCCACGCACCCCCCACCGGGACAGGGAGCGAACACCGGGGAGCTGTTTTTT	CATHPPPGQGANTGELFF
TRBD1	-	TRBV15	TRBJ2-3	TGTGCCACCAGTACGAGGGACAGGGCCACAGATACGCAGTATTTT	CATSTRDRATDTQYF
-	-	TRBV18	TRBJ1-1	TGTGCCAGCTCACCCAGGGGACCGGGGACTGAAGCTTTCTTT	CASSPRGPGTEAFF
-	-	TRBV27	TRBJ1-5	TGTGCCAGCAGTCCCCTAGGGGGCAATCAGCCCCAGCATTTT	CASSPLGGNQPQHF
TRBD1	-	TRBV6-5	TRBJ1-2	TGTGCCAGCCCTCGGGACAGGGGGTTGGATGGCTACACCTTC	CASPRDRGLDGYTF
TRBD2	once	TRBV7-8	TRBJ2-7	TGTGCCAGCAGTTGGCAGCGGGATGCGAGCTCCTACGAGCAGTACTTC	CASSWQRDASSYEQYF
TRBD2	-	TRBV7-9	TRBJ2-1	TGTGCCAGCAGCTCCCTAACTAGCGGGAGTCGTGTAGAGCAGTTCTTC	CASSSLTSGSRVEQFF
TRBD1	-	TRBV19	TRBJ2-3	TGTGCCAGTAGTATGTCCGGCAGGGGGACCACAGATACGCAGTATTTT	CASSMSGRGTTDTQYF
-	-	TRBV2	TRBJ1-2	TGTGCCAGCAGTGCGACACTTTTGGGGAACTATGGCTACACCTTC	CASSATLLGNYGYTF
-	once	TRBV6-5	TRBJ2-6	TGTGCCAGCAGTCACAGGTCTGGGGCCAACGTCCTGACTTTC	CASSHRSGANVLTF
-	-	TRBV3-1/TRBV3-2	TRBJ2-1	TGTGCCAGCAGCCAAGTACTAGGCAATGAGCAGTTCTTC	CASSQVLGNEQFF
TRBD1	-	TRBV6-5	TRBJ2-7	TGTGCCAGCGGAATGGACAGGGTTATCTCCTACGAGCAGTACTTC	CASGMDRVISYEQYF
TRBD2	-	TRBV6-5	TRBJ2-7	TGTGCCAGCAGGGGAGGACTAGCGGACTACGAGCAGTACTTC	CASRGGLADYEQYF
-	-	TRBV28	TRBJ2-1	TGTGCCAGCAGTCCCCCGGGGGAAGGGGGGCGTGAGCAGTTCTTC	CASSPPGEGGREQFF
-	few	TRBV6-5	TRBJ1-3	TGTGCCAGCCAATCTATAGCAAGAGGAAACACCATATATTTT	CASQSIARGNTIYF
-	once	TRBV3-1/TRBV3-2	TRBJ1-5	TGTGCCAGCAGCCCTGACCGGAGTCAGCCCCAGCATTTT	CASSPDRSQPQHF
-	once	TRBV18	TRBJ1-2	TGTGCCAGCTCACCATACGGACAGAATTTCCGCTATGGCTACACCTTC	CASSPYGQNFRYGYTF
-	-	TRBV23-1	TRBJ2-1	TGCGCCAGCAGTCCGCCGAAAGGACGGCGGGTCGGGTCGTCCTACAATGAGCAGTTCTTC	CASSPPKGRRVGSSYNEQFF
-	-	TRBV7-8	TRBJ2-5	TGTGCCAGCAGCTTCCTCCGAAACTCACGGTCCAGAATACAAGAGACCCAGTACTTC	CASSFLRNSRSRIQETQYF
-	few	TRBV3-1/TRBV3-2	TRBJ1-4	TGTGCCAGCAGCCATCGGGACAAACGCGAAAAACTGTTTTTT	CASSHRDKREKLFF
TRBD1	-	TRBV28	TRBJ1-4	TGTGCCAGCAGTTTACTCCAGGGGGCTGGTGAAAAACTGTTTTTT	CASSLLQGAGEKLFF
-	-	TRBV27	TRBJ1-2	TGTGCCAGCAGTATCAGCCCCCACAGTGGCTATGGCTACACCTTC	CASSISPHSGYGYTF
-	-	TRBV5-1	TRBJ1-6	TGCGCCAGCAGCGTAGGACAACAAAGTAATTCACCCCTCCACTTT	CASSVGQQSNSPLHF
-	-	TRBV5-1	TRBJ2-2	TGCGCCAGCAGCTTGACAGGGAGAGACACCGGGGAGCTGTTTTTT	CASSLTGRDTGELFF
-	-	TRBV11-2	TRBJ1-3	TGTGCCAGCAGCTTATCCACAGCTGGAAACACCATATATTTT	CASSLSTAGNTIYF
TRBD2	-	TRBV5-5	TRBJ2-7	TGTGCCAGCAGCTTGGACGGGGGGAACTACGAGCAGTACTTC	CASSLDGGNYEQYF
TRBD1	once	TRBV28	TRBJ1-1	TGTGCCAGCAGTTGGACTAGGACAGGGGGCGAAGCTTTCTTT	CASSWTRTGGEAFF
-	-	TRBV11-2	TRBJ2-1	TGTGCCAGCAGCTTAGCCCAGCCAGGCGTGGGTGAGCAGTTCTTC	CASSLAQPGVGEQFF
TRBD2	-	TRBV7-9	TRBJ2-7	TGTGCCAGCAGAGTGGGACTAGGTACCTACGAGCAGTACTTC	CASRVGLGTYEQYF
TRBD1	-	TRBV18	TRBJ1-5	TGTGCCAGCTCACCCGGACAGGGTGGCAATCAGCCCCAGCATTTT	CASSPGQGGNQPQHF
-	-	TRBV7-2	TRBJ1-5	TGTGCCAGCAGCCGAGACTCTGGGGCCCAGCATTTT	CASSRDSGAQHF
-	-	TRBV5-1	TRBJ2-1	TGCGCCAGCAGGTGGAATGACAATGAGCAGTTCTTC	CASRWNDNEQFF
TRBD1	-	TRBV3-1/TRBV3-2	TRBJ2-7	TGTGCCAGCAGCCAAGTGACAGGGAAGAACGAGCAGTACTTC	CASSQVTGKNEQYF
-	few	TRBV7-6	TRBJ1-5	TGTGCCAGCAGCTTAGTCTTCAGGGGAGACAATCAGCCCCAGCATTTT	CASSLVFRGDNQPQHF
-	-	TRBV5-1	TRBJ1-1	TGCGCCAGCAGCTTACAGGGCAGGAGGAACACTGAAGCTTTCTTT	CASSLQGRRNTEAFF
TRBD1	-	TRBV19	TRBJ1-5	TGTGCCAGTAGTCCAGGGGACAGGGGGCTTTTTCAGCCCCAGCATTTT	CASSPGDRGLFQPQHF
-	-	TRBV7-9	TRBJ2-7	TGTGCCAGCAGCTTAGGGTTTGAAGCGGTGTACGAGCAGTACTTC	CASSLGFEAVYEQYF
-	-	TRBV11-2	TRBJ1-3	TGTGCCAGCAGCTTAGATCAAAGTAGGGCGGGAAACACCATATATTTT	CASSLDQSRAGNTIYF
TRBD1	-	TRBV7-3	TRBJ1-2	TGTGCCAGCAGCCCCCAGGGGGGACAGGCAACCTATGGCTACACCTTC	CASSPQGGQATYGYTF
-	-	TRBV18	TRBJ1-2	TGTGCCAGCTCATCAGACAGTTATCGTGGCTACACCTTC	CASSSDSYRGYTF